These 19 T cell receptor beta chains originate from one sample sequenced in a study of CDR3 diversity in severe acne. A single record per CDR3 protein comes from TCRdb applying MiXCR to the PCR reads. This sample has about 100,000 distinct CDR3 sequences, with about half found just once. The specimen sequenced was blood. The receptors come from a male donor with acne.

This clonotype was counted at least ten times. The chain joins TRBV4-2 to TRBJ2-5, with D tentatively TRBD2 (5 bases). The CDR3 is made up of 13 amino acids. Germline V gives CDR1 LGHNA, CDR2 YNFKEQ. The V and J ends lost 6 bases and 2 bases respectively, with 10 bases between them. Here the CDR3 DNA reads TGTGCCAGCAGTGCGGGTGTTCAAGAGACCCAGTACTTC. Encoded protein: CASSAGVQETQYF.

This clonotype was observed at least ten times. V and J are TRBV19 and TRBJ1-1; no definite D call. Germline V gives CDR1 LNHDA, CDR2 SQIVND (reference sequence). This CDR3 is built from 11 residues. V was clipped by 7 bases and J by 1 base, with 4 bases between them. The CDR3 DNA is TGTGCCAGTAACACGAACACTGAAGCTTTCTTT. This codes for CASNTNTEAFF.

This clonotype was picked up many times. The rearrangement uses TRBV10-2 and TRBJ1-5; no reliable D call. This CDR3 has 14 amino acids. Trimming shortened V by 6 bases and J by 1 base, and 10 bases separated the two germline ends. Germline CDR1 WSHSY, CDR2 SAAADI. This chain's CDR3 is CASRPWGSNQPQHF. The CDR3 nucleotides are TGCGCCAGCAGGCCATGGGGAAGCAATCAGCCCCAGCATTTT.

This clonotype was picked up a small number of times. The genes are TRBV2 and TRBJ2-3, with D perhaps matching TRBD1 (5 bases). This CDR3 has 13 amino acids. The V and J ends lost 3 bases and 2 bases respectively, with 6 bases between them. The V gene's germline CDR1 is SNHLY and CDR2 FYNNEI. This chain's CDR3 is CASSETDTDTQYF. For the CDR3, the DNA is TGTGCCAGCAGTGAGACAGACACAGATACGCAGTATTTT.

The chain joins TRBV24-1 to TRBJ2-5; 7 nucleotides agree with TRBD2. CDR3 length: 13 amino acids. Losses at the gene ends were 9 bases for V and 0 bases for J; bases not matched to a gene: 3. Germline-derived CDR1 and CDR2 are KGHDR and SFDVKD. CDR3: CATQAGYQETQYF. CDR3 in DNA: TGTGCCACCCAAGCGGGGTACCAAGAGACCCAGTACTTC.

Many counts were recorded for this clonotype. The CDR3 DNA reads TGCAGTGCTAGAGATATAGGGAGGACTGAAGCTTTCTTT. It translates to CSARDIGRTEAFF. The chain couples TRBV20-1 to TRBJ1-1; no definite D call. The CDR3 loop spans 13 amino acids. Germline V CDR1 and CDR2: DFQATT, SNEGSKA (reference sequence). The V gene lost 0 bases and the J gene lost 5 bases, with 10 bases spanning the gap.

The chain recombines TRBV12-3 or TRBV12-4 with TRBJ1-5; 7 bases agree with TRBD1. V lost 6 bases to trimming and J lost 6 bases; unmatched junction nucleotides: 8. This CDR3 is built from 14 residues. CDR3 bases: TGTGCCAGCAGCCCAGACAGGGTGACTCAGCCCCAGCATTTT. It codes for CASSPDRVTQPQHF.

The chain uses TRBV10-3 and TRBJ2-5, with D unclear. V lost 0 bases and J 5 bases, leaving 4 bases between the germline ends. The CDR3 is 12 residues long. Looked up from germline, CDR1 is ENHRY and CDR2 is SYGVKD. The CDR3 DNA sequence: TGTGCCATCAGTGAGTCTCGGGAGACCCAGTACTTC. As protein: CAISESRETQYF.

This clonotype was detected many times. The chain couples TRBV6-4 to TRBJ2-3, with 9 bases lining up with TRBD2. J gave up 4 bases and V 0 bases, and 2 bases lay outside the gene matches. Germline V gene data show CDR1 as MRHNA and CDR2 as SNTAGT. The CDR3 has 15 amino acids. This CDR3 is CASSDSAGGADTQYF. DNA of the CDR3: TGTGCCAGCAGTGACTCAGCGGGAGGCGCAGATACGCAGTATTTT.

For this clonotype: A much larger clone is a single base away; this may be a read error. The CDR3 DNA is TGCAGCGTTGGAGATCGGGGCTCCTACAATGAGCAGTTCTTC. This sequence encodes CSVGDRGSYNEQFF. This chain connects TRBV29-1 to TRBJ2-1; a weak D match, TRBD2 (5 bases). Trimming left V 4 bases short and J 0 bases short, with 10 bases between. The CDR3 has 14 residues. Looked up from germline, CDR1 is SQVTM and CDR2 is ANQGSEA.

The chain has TRBV5-1 and TRBJ2-7, with TRBD1 identical over 7 bases. V was clipped by 4 bases and J by 0 bases; unmatched bases: 4. Germline V gene lookup returns CDR1 SGHRS and CDR2 YFSETQ. The CDR3 is made up of 14 amino acids. CDR3 coding DNA: TGCGCCAGCAGCCTCGGACAGGTCTCCTACGAGCAGTACTTC. It encodes CASSLGQVSYEQYF.

The J gene is TRBJ1-5, the V gene TRBV19; 7 bases align to TRBD1. CDR1 is LNHDA and CDR2 is SQIVND in the germline V gene (reference sequence). The J segment lost 3 bases and the V segment lost 6 bases, leaving 8 bases of the junction unmatched. The CDR3 covers 15 residues. CDR3 amino acids: CASRIPGQLNQPQHF. The CDR3 nucleotides read TGTGCCAGTAGGATACCGGGACAGCTCAATCAGCCCCAGCATTTT.

There are many counts of this clonotype. A read error may produce the germline difference seen at one junction end. The chain combines TRBV6-4 with TRBJ1-6; 10 nucleotides align to TRBD1. The length of the CDR3 is 15 residues. CDR1 MRHNA and CDR2 SNTAGT come from the germline V gene. CDR3 sequence: CASSETGGSNSPLHF. The CDR3 nucleotides read TGTGCCAGTAGTGAGACAGGGGGCTCAAATTCACCCCTCCACTTT.

The CDR3 nucleotides are TGTGCCACCAGTGCTGGGGGACAGGGGGCCTACAATGAGCAGTTCTTC. Protein sequence: CATSAGGQGAYNEQFF. V and J are TRBV24-1 and TRBJ2-5; 11 bases agree with TRBD1. The J call may not be correct, given that the DNA end is closer to TRBJ2-1. Germline V CDR1 and CDR2: KGHDR, SFDVKD. This CDR3 has 16 residues.

The V call is TRBV19, the J call TRBJ1-4; perhaps TRBD1 as D (5 bases). The V gene lost 3 bases and the J gene lost 5 bases, with 13 bases spanning the gap. Germline V lookup: CDR1 LNHDA, CDR2 SQIVND (reference sequence). The CDR3 is 15 residues long. This chain's CDR3 is CASSIWDRRNEKLFF. CDR3 in DNA: TGTGCCAGTAGTATCTGGGACCGCCGAAATGAAAAACTGTTTTTT.

The J gene is TRBJ2-5, the V gene TRBV28, with 7 bases aligning to TRBD2. This CDR3 is built from 14 residues. The germline CDR1 and CDR2 sequences are MDHEN and SYDVKM. V lost 8 bases and J lost 4; bases outside the gene matches: 10. The CDR3 sequence is CASRVTGGRETQYF. In DNA form, the CDR3 reads TGTGCCAGCCGGGTCACGGGAGGACGAGAGACCCAGTACTTC.

The rearrangement uses TRBV13 and TRBJ2-4; tentative D call: TRBD1 (6 bases). V was cut by 5 bases and J by 3 bases, with 20 bases left in between. Germline V gene lookup returns CDR1 PRHDT and CDR2 FYEKMQ (reference sequence). The CDR3 runs 17 residues. The CDR3 region has the DNA TGTGCCAGCAGCGTATCGCCAGGGGAGTTAGGCAAAAACATTCAGTACTTC. As protein: CASSVSPGELGKNIQYF.

This clonotype was recorded at least ten times. This chain links TRBV11-2 with TRBJ2-7; 9 nucleotides agree with TRBD1. The germline gives CDR1 SGHAT, CDR2 FQNNGV. J was trimmed by 3 bases and V by 6 bases; bases with no gene match: 6. CDR3 length equals 14 residues. CDR3 sequence reads: CASRWTGDSYEQYF. In nucleotides, the CDR3 is TGTGCCAGCAGATGGACAGGGGATAGCTACGAGCAGTACTTC.

In its sample, this clonotype was seen a few times. The chain is built from TRBV9 and TRBJ2-1, with 8 bases identical to TRBD2. Looked up from germline, CDR1 is SGDLS and CDR2 is YYNGEE. The CDR3 spans 17 residues. V was pared by 3 bases and J by 7 bases, with 15 bases of the junction left unmatched. Here the CDR3 reads CASSDLPFGGGGNEQFF. The CDR3 DNA reads TGTGCCAGCAGCGACCTCCCCTTCGGGGGGGGAGGTAATGAGCAGTTCTTC.